This T cell receptor beta chain appears in the sequencing data of a study of blood T cell repertoires in COVID-19. The data were produced by immunoSEQ multiplex PCR, yet TCRdb's version contains in-frame clones alone and is incomplete. This sample has roughly 180,000 clones, with approximately 87% found just once. The V gene lost 6 bases and the J gene lost 3 bases, with 11 bases spanning the gap. This CDR3 contains 13 residues. Germline V lookup: CDR1 SQVTM, CDR2 ANQGSEA. The sample consisted of peripheral blood. The origin of this receptor is a man between 65 and 85 years old with active or convalescent COVID-19. V usage is TRBV29-1 and J usage is TRBJ1-4; tentatively, D is TRBD1 (6 bases). The chain's CDR3 is CSVRGGANEKLFF. CDR3 DNA sequence: TGCAGCGTCAGGGGAGGGGCTAATGAAAAACTGTTTTTT.